Included here is one T cell receptor (beta chain) sequence, with context. Study members were between roughly 18 and 100 years old and lived in roughly 24 US regions. Participant-given clinical history determined each cohort assignment. The entry originates in a study of blood T cell repertoires in COVID-19. Turning to the study itself: Samples taken during acute and convalescent COVID-19 were collected in the United States, Italy and Spain. Sources were T cells, B-cell-depleted T cells, or PBMCs; the material itself was cDNA or gDNA.

Profiling relied on immunoSEQ multiplex PCR, and the TCRdb table lists in-frame clones only, not all of them. The data show around 260,000 clones, about 93% seen once. This sequence originates from a woman in her 30s who had recovered from COVID-19. What was sequenced was PBMCs or T cells enriched from blood (not recorded which).

DNA of the CDR3: TGCGCCAGCAGCCAAGAACTAGCGGGAGTATCTAATGAGCAGTTCTTC. Translation: CASSQELAGVSNEQFF. This chain uses TRBV4-3 with TRBJ2-1; 11 bases are a match to TRBD2. The CDR3 is 16 amino acids. V dropped 0 bases and J dropped 7; count of bases not matched to a gene: 5. CDR1 and CDR2 from the germline V gene are LGHNA and YSLEER.